The rows below give T cell receptor beta chains drawn from one sample of a study of early T cells in non-severe SARS-CoV-2 infection. TCRdb re-derived calls from the 5' RACE reads in MiXCR, one entry per CDR3 protein. This sample has fewer than 85,000 distinct CDR3 sequences; roughly a sixth occur once, and the top ten carry about 2.6%. Sequenced sample: whole blood. Source of these receptors: an adult who was a healthcare worker with PCR-confirmed SARS-CoV-2 infection or an uninfected control (not recorded which). The CDR3 runs from the conserved cysteine through the conserved F or W. D genes are given only for firm matches. Rows may omit the clone size; those that give it use once, few, many or a size class.

TRBJ2-7	.	TRBV3-1	.	TGTGCCAGCAGCCAAGATCTAGGAGGAGACGAGCAGTACTTC	CASSQDLGGDEQYF
TRBJ1-2	.	TRBV7-9	.	TGTGCCAGCAGCTTGGGGGTCAGCCTCCTCAAGGGCTATGGCTACACCTTC	CASSLGVSLLKGYGYTF
TRBJ1-2	TRBD1	TRBV5-1	.	TGCGCCAGCAGCGATCCGGGACAGGGACTTCAAGGCTACACCTTC	CASSDPGQGLQGYTF
TRBJ2-1	.	TRBV29-1	.	TGCAGCGTTGAATCCCAGGAGCAGTTCTTC	CSVESQEQFF
TRBJ2-2	.	TRBV9	.	TGTGCCAGCAGCGTCCGGTGGGGCACCGGGGAGCTGTTTTTT	CASSVRWGTGELFF
TRBJ2-2	.	TRBV2	many	TGTGCCAGCAGTGGGCTGGGTTCCGGGGAGCTGTTTTTT	CASSGLGSGELFF
TRBJ1-3	.	TRBV7-6	few	TGTGCCAGCAGCAAGGACGGGAGCTCTGGAAACACCATATATTTT	CASSKDGSSGNTIYF
TRBJ1-5	.	TRBV18	few	TGTGCCAGCTCACCGCTCCAGGGGAAGGACCAGCCCCAGCATTTT	CASSPLQGKDQPQHF
TRBJ1-4	TRBD1	TRBV19	many	TGTGCCAGTAGTACGTGGACAGGGCCTAATGAAAAACTGTTTTTT	CASSTWTGPNEKLFF
TRBJ1-6	.	TRBV28	.	TGTGCCAGCCGCCGGGTTATCAATTCACCCCTCCACTTT	CASRRVINSPLHF
TRBJ1-6	.	TRBV5-1	few	TGCGCCAGCAGCTTCCAGGTCCTCTCCTATAATTCACCCCTCCACTTT	CASSFQVLSYNSPLHF
TRBJ1-1	.	TRBV7-3	few	TGTGCCAGCAGCTTAACGTCGGGCAGAAACACTGAAGCTTTCTTT	CASSLTSGRNTEAFF
TRBJ2-5	.	TRBV12-3/TRBV12-4	many	TGTGCCAGCAGTTTAGACAGGGTGGAGACCCAGTACTTC	CASSLDRVETQYF
TRBJ2-1	.	TRBV20-1	.	TGCAGTGCGAGTTACGGCCCCTACAATGAGCAGTTCTTC	CSASYGPYNEQFF
TRBJ2-1	.	TRBV18	few	TGTGCCAGCTCATCTGTGGGAGCGACCTACAATGAGCAGTTCTTC	CASSSVGATYNEQFF
TRBJ2-7	.	TRBV7-9	many	TGTGCCAGCAGTCGATCGGACGAGCAGTACTTC	CASSRSDEQYF
TRBJ2-7	.	TRBV28	.	TGTGCCACGGGCGGGGAAACCTACGAGCAGTACTTC	CATGGETYEQYF
TRBJ2-3	TRBD2	TRBV7-3	.	TGTGCCAGCAGCCCCGACGGACTAGCGGGAGATACGCAGTATTTT	CASSPDGLAGDTQYF
TRBJ1-1	.	TRBV12-3/TRBV12-4	.	TGTGCCAGCAGAAACTCCGGTGGCACTGAAGCTTTCTTT	CASRNSGGTEAFF
TRBJ2-2	TRBD2	TRBV7-8	once	TGTGCCAGCAGGGCGATAGCGGGAGGGGTCCCAGCGCGGGAGCTGTTTTTT	CASRAIAGGVPARELFF
TRBJ2-2	TRBD2	TRBV2	.	TGTGCCAGCAGTGGACTAGCGGGGCTCACCGGGGAGCTGTTTTTT	CASSGLAGLTGELFF
TRBJ1-6	.	TRBV9	few	TGTGCCAGCAGCGCCCAATCTAACGGGACACCCCTCCACTTT	CASSAQSNGTPLHF
TRBJ2-7	TRBD2	TRBV6-6	.	TGTGCCAGCAGTCGCCCGTTTGCGGGAGGGCAGGAGCAGTACTTC	CASSRPFAGGQEQYF
TRBJ2-1	.	TRBV15	.	TGTGCCACCAGCAGAGATCGACGAGACAATGAGCAGTTCTTC	CATSRDRRDNEQFF
TRBJ2-7	TRBD1	TRBV6-2/TRBV6-3	many	TGTGCCAGCAGTTATTCCGGGACAGGCCCTTACGAGCAGTACTTC	CASSYSGTGPYEQYF
TRBJ2-5	TRBD1	TRBV20-1	.	TGCAGTGCTACTGACAGGGGCCAGACCCAGTACTTC	CSATDRGQTQYF
TRBJ2-1	.	TRBV6-6	.	TGTGCCAGCTCTCGGTCCTTTGAGCAGTTCTTC	CASSRSFEQFF
TRBJ1-2	.	TRBV18	.	TGTGCCAGCTCACTCCAACAGGGCGATAATGGCTACACCTTC	CASSLQQGDNGYTF
TRBJ2-6	.	TRBV7-9	.	TGTGCCAGCAGCCCCATGGGAGCTTTCTCTGGGGCCAACGTCCTGACTTTC	CASSPMGAFSGANVLTF
TRBJ2-7	TRBD1	TRBV29-1	few	TGCAGCGTTCAGACAGGGCGCTCCTACGAGCAGTACTTC	CSVQTGRSYEQYF
TRBJ2-7	TRBD2	TRBV4-2	few	TGTGCCAGCAGCCGACTAGCGGTCGACGAGCAGTACTTC	CASSRLAVDEQYF
TRBJ1-1	.	TRBV6-6	.	TGTGCCAGCAGTCTTACTGACAGGAACACTGAAGCTTTCTTT	CASSLTDRNTEAFF
TRBJ1-2	.	TRBV29-1	.	TGCAGCACGGAGTTTAATAATGGCTACACCTTC	CSTEFNNGYTF
TRBJ2-7	.	TRBV20-1	few	TGCAGTGCGCTGACTCTAGAGCGCGCACCTTCCTACGAGCAGTACTTC	CSALTLERAPSYEQYF
TRBJ2-7	.	TRBV5-5	few	TGTGCCAGCATTCTGACCCCGGCTGGACCGGCACCAGGGATGGACTTC	CASILTPAGPAPGMDF
TRBJ2-7	.	TRBV18	few	TGTGCCAGCTCACCAAAGGGGCCGGGAATCTCCTACGAGCAGTACTTC	CASSPKGPGISYEQYF
TRBJ2-3	TRBD1	TRBV7-9	few	TGTGCCAGCAGCTTGGCTCAGGGGGACACAGATACGCAGTATTTT	CASSLAQGDTDTQYF
TRBJ1-2	.	TRBV12-3/TRBV12-4	many	TGTGCCAGCAGTTTTGGCGGCTATGGCTACACCTTC	CASSFGGYGYTF
TRBJ1-2	.	TRBV12-3/TRBV12-4	many	TGTGCCAGCAGCCAATCCCGGGGGACACGGTCTAACTATGGCTACACCTTC	CASSQSRGTRSNYGYTF
TRBJ2-1	.	TRBV27	.	TGTGCCAGCAGTCCCCCTTACTCCTACAATGAGCAGTTCTTC	CASSPPYSYNEQFF
TRBJ2-1	.	TRBV5-1	.	TGCGCCAGCAGCTTGGAAGGGGGGGAGTGGAATGAGCAGTTCTTC	CASSLEGGEWNEQFF
TRBJ2-1	.	TRBV19	few	TGTGCCAGTGGGAACCAGGGCTTTTTCCCCTACAATGAGCAGTTCTTC	CASGNQGFFPYNEQFF
TRBJ2-5	.	TRBV2	.	TGTGCCAGCAGAACAGAGACCCAGTACTTC	CASRTETQYF
TRBJ2-7	.	TRBV12-3/TRBV12-4	.	TGTGCCAGCAGTTTTGGGAACACCCAGGTACCCTACGAGCAGTACTTC	CASSFGNTQVPYEQYF
TRBJ2-3	.	TRBV29-1	.	TGCAGCGTTGAAGGGTATTCCAAGGAAGCTAGCACAGATACGCAGTATTTT	CSVEGYSKEASTDTQYF
TRBJ2-1	TRBD2	TRBV29-1	many	TGCATGGGGGGAGGGAATGAGCAGTTCTTC	CMGGGNEQFF
TRBJ2-5	TRBD1	TRBV12-3/TRBV12-4	few	TGTGCCAGCGGGCCCCGAGGGGGCCAAGGAGAGACCCAGTACTTC	CASGPRGGQGETQYF
TRBJ2-3	.	TRBV7-6	few	TGTGCCAGCAGCTTCACAGGGAACACAGATACGCAGTATTTT	CASSFTGNTDTQYF
TRBJ2-3	.	TRBV12-3/TRBV12-4	.	TGTGCCAGCAGTTTGAGGCCAGATACGCAGTATTTT	CASSLRPDTQYF
TRBJ2-3	.	TRBV5-6	.	TGTGCCAGCAGCTCTAGGACTCGATTCACAGATACGCAGTATTTT	CASSSRTRFTDTQYF
TRBJ1-2	.	TRBV20-1	.	TGCAGTGCTTACAGGGTTGATGGGGGCTACACCTTC	CSAYRVDGGYTF